This T cell receptor (beta chain) was observed in a study of cytomegalovirus exposure and HLA in healthy donors. Looking at the study overall: A data release that came early held 80 million or so unique TCRs from HLA-typed donors. Caucasian-associated ancestry cluster membership applied to about 77% of around 400 genotyped donors. Study findings and constraints: The only immune exposure information that was available was CMV serostatus. Some 150 TCR beta chains were listed as cytomegalovirus-associated.

Germline loops: CDR1 MDHEN, CDR2 SYDVKM. CDR3 length: 14 residues. With 2 bases removed from V and 0 bases from J, the gap between germline ends came to 8 bases. The PCR was carried out with 60 Vbeta primers and 13 Jbeta primers. The assay was immunoSEQ multiplex PCR, and TCRdb's table has in-frame clones only and misses some. The sample yields about 130,000 clones, just under 80% seen once. On this clone itself: Its antigen is undetermined.

J is TRBJ2-7 and V is TRBV28, with D possibly being TRBD1 (5 bases). The clonotype originates from a woman aged 40 to 49 in good health and CMV-seronegative. The sequenced material came from PBMCs. This CDR3 is CASSLIGASYEQYF. The CDR3 nucleotides are TGTGCCAGCAGTTTAATTGGGGCCTCCTACGAGCAGTACTTC.